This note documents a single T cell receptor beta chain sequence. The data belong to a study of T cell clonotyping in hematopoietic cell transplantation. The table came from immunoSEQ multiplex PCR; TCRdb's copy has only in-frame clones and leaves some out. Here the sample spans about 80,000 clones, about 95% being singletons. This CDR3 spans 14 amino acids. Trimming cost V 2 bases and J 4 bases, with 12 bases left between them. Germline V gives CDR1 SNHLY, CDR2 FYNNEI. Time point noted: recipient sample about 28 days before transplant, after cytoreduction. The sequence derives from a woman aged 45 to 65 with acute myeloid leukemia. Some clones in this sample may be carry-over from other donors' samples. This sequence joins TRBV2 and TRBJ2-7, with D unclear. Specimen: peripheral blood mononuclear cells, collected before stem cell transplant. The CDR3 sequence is CASSENLLLYEQYF. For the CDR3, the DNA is TGTGCCAGCAGTGAAAACTTACTTCTTTACGAGCAGTACTTC.